One T cell receptor beta chain is described in this entry. No antigen is known for it. This specimen comes from a study of shared clonotypes between healthy human individuals. Overall study results and limits: Only blood samples were collected, and tissue repertoires likely differ.

Those who donated, Caucasian adults without exception, all lived in Nashville, Tennessee. Researchers partitioned CD4+ cells into CD45RA+ naive and CD45RA-negative memory subsets. As originally analysed: As immunoSEQ supplied junction-only sequences (without quality scores), filtering differed. Only in-frame clones appear in the TCRdb table, and some are missing; sequencing was by immunoSEQ multiplex PCR. V and J calls plus clone size are reproduced from that table; the DNA served to infer D and trimming. This sample has about 2.3 million clones, with approximately 95% found just once. CDR1 is MDHEN and CDR2 is SYDVKM in the germline V gene. With 6 bases clipped from V and 7 bases from J, the junction kept 12 bases outside the gene matches. This CDR3 spans 15 amino acids.

V gene TRBV28 combines with J gene TRBJ2-1; 7 bases line up with TRBD2. This TCR came from a man between 18 and 35 years old in good health. Some clones in this sample may be carry-over from other donors' samples. The sequencing sample was made of naive CD4+ T cells from PBMCs. Subset in this sample: CD45RA+ positively selected. The CDR3 region is CASSPGGATRNEQFF. The CDR3 nucleotides are TGTGCCAGCAGCCCGGGGGGTGCTACGCGGAATGAGCAGTTCTTC.